These 11 T cell receptor beta chains came from one sample sequenced in a study of Ad26.COV2.S vaccination and SARS-CoV-2 variants. Sequenced by immunoSEQ multiplex PCR; TCRdb stores in-frame clones only, minus some. The table records fewer than 500,000 clones, approximately 90% of them present only once. Treatment of the sample: 15 to 20 received Ad26.COV2.S at low or high dose, single or two shots; a few received placebo; per-sample allocation not given. It was on day 63 after the first vaccine or placebo injection that samples were taken. The sequences come from peripheral blood, collected in a trial of Ad26.COV2.S vaccine versus placebo. These receptors originate from a person between 18 and 65 years old who received the Ad26.COV2.S COVID-19 vaccine or a placebo.

This chain uses TRBV7-8 with TRBJ1-5, with TRBD1 identical over 7 bases. Germline values: CDR1 SGHVS, CDR2 FQNEAQ. V dropped 2 bases and J dropped 4; count of bases not matched to a gene: 5. The CDR3 has 15 residues. The CDR3 loop reads CASSLSEQGNQPQHF. CDR3 nucleotides: TGTGCCAGCAGCTTATCAGAACAGGGGAATCAGCCCCAGCATTTT.

The gene calls are TRBV4-3 and TRBJ1-2; the match to TRBD1 covers 7 bases. CDR1 is LGHNA and CDR2 is YSLEER in the germline V gene. The CDR3 covers 16 residues. With V trimmed by 0 bases and J by 7 bases, 11 bases remained unmatched. CDR3 in DNA: TGCGCCAGCAGCCAAGATGGGTGGATAGGGGGCACTGGCTACACCTTC. Protein sequence: CASSQDGWIGGTGYTF.

The rearrangement uses TRBV2 and TRBJ1-4; TRBD1 is a possible D gene (5 bases). CDR3 length: 15 residues. Germline V gene sequence: CDR1 SNHLY, CDR2 FYNNEI. V lost 9 bases and J lost 4, with 18 bases in between. The CDR3 loop is CASTGPNEHNEKLFF. CDR3 coding DNA: TGTGCCAGTACGGGACCGAACGAACATAATGAAAAACTGTTTTTT. The full variable domain, completed using reference TRBV2 and TRBJ1-4, is EPEVTQTPSHQVTQMGQEVILRCVPISNHLYFYWYRQILGQKVEFLVSFYNNEISEKSEIFDDQFSVERPDGSNFTLKIRSTKLEDSAMYFCASTGPNEHNEKLFFGSGTQLSVL.

This clone was picked up a small number of times. The chain has TRBV27 and TRBJ1-6, with D possibly matching TRBD1 (5 bases). V gave up 8 bases and J gave up 10 bases, with 12 bases separating them. The length of the CDR3 is 12 residues. The germline V gene encodes CDR1 MNHEY and CDR2 SMNVEV (reference sequence). CDR3 nucleotide sequence: TGTGCCAGCGGGGAGGGGCAATCACCCCTCCACTTT. Protein product: CASGEGQSPLHF.

This clone is a singleton in its sample. The V call is TRBV11-2, the J call TRBJ2-1; 13 bases agree with TRBD2. This CDR3 has 15 amino acids. The trim removed 5 bases at V and 9 bases at J, leaving 7 bases unmatched. Germline V gene sequence: CDR1 SGHAT, CDR2 FQNNGV. CDR3 sequence (DNA): TGTGCCAGCAGCCGAGGACTAGCGGGAGTTGGTGAGCAGTTCTTC. Protein product: CASSRGLAGVGEQFF. The full variable domain, its missing parts supplied by reference TRBV11-2 and TRBJ2-1, is EAGVAQSPRYKIIEKRQSVAFWCNPISGHATLYWYQQILGQGPKLLIQFQNNGVVDDSQLPKDRFSAERLKGVDSTLKIQPAKLEDSAVYLCASSRGLAGVGEQFFGPGTRLTVL.

The chain carries TRBV5-4 and TRBJ2-3; D is uncertain. Germline lookup yields CDR1 SGHNT and CDR2 YYREEE (reference sequence). Trimming left V 6 bases short and J 0 bases short, with 11 bases between. The CDR3 length is 14 residues. The CDR3 spells CASTRDGSTDTQYF. In nucleotides, the CDR3 is TGTGCCAGCACCCGAGACGGAAGCACAGATACGCAGTATTTT.

J is TRBJ1-1 and V is TRBV6-5; 7 bases agree with TRBD1. The CDR3 extends over 14 amino acids. V was clipped by 6 bases and J by 2 bases; unmatched bases: 6. Germline CDR1 is MNHEY and CDR2 is SVGAGI. The CDR3 loop is CASRGQVRNTEAFF. The CDR3 nucleotides read TGTGCCAGCAGAGGACAGGTGCGTAACACTGAAGCTTTCTTT.

This chain links TRBV6-5 with TRBJ2-1; D uncertain. The ends were cut back, 0 bases at V and 6 bases at J, with 9 bases in the middle. CDR1 and CDR2 from the germline V gene are MNHEY and SVGAGI. The CDR3 length is 14 residues. CDR3 sequence (DNA): TGTGCCAGCAGTTACTCGTTTCGCTCCAATGAGCAGTTCTTC. Its protein is CASSYSFRSNEQFF.

The chain links TRBV2 to TRBJ2-3; the match to TRBD1 covers 8 bases. Looked up from germline, CDR1 is SNHLY and CDR2 is FYNNEI. The CDR3 runs to 14 residues. V lost 5 bases to trimming and J lost 3 bases; unmatched junction nucleotides: 4. DNA of the CDR3: TGTGCCAGCAGTCGCCGGACAGGGACAGATACGCAGTATTTT. It encodes CASSRRTGTDTQYF. The full variable domain, in which reference TRBV2 and TRBJ2-3 provide the parts outside the CDR3, is EPEVTQTPSHQVTQMGQEVILRCVPISNHLYFYWYRQILGQKVEFLVSFYNNEISEKSEIFDDQFSVERPDGSNFTLKIRSTKLEDSAMYFCASSRRTGTDTQYFGPGTRLTVL.

V and J are TRBV5-1 and TRBJ1-5; 7 bases are shared with TRBD1. With V trimmed by 4 bases and J by 5 bases, 6 bases remained unmatched. The CDR3 covers 14 residues. Germline V gives CDR1 SGHRS, CDR2 YFSETQ. CDR3 sequence: CASSPGTDDQPQHF. The CDR3 nucleotides read TGCGCCAGCAGCCCGGGGACAGACGATCAGCCCCAGCATTTT.

The rearrangement joins TRBV7-9 to TRBJ1-2; D uncertain. V was cut by 1 base and J by 4 bases, with 7 bases left in between. The V gene's germline CDR1 is SEHNR and CDR2 FQNEAQ (reference sequence). The CDR3 covers 13 residues. The CDR3 loop is CASSLGQPYGYTF. For the CDR3, the DNA is TGTGCCAGCAGCTTAGGCCAGCCCTATGGCTACACCTTC.